This T cell receptor beta chain was identified in a study of patients and donors after allogeneic stem cell transplantation. TCRdb ran MiXCR on the RT-PCR reads and lists one entry per CDR3 protein. This table holds fewer than 250,000 distinct CDR3 sequences, around an eighth found once. The sample holds many counts of this clonotype. The germline V gene has CDR1 DFQATT and CDR2 SNEGSKA (reference sequence). This CDR3 region has 13 residues. V was shortened by 6 bases and J by 2 bases, with 10 bases between the two germline ends. Specimen: blood, either unsorted or a sorted T cell fraction (not recorded which). This rearrangement joins TRBV20-1 to TRBJ2-2; no clear D. The TCR originated in a human donor who was either an allogeneic HSCT recipient or a stem cell or donor lymphocyte infusion donor (not recorded which). It is not recorded whose cells these are; they may come from a transplant donor. The CDR3, as DNA: TGCAGTGCCAGGACGGATAACACCGGGGAGCTGTTTTTT. Its translation: CSARTDNTGELFF.